This entry is about one T cell receptor beta chain. The CDR3 length is 13 residues. The V and J ends lost 4 bases and 3 bases, in that order; junction bases with no gene match: 4. Germline CDR1 and CDR2: GTSNPN and SVGIG (reference sequence). Only in-frame clones appear in the TCRdb table, and some are missing; sequencing was by immunoSEQ multiplex PCR. The table has around 210,000 clones, 70% to 90% seen once. This sample stems from a study of blood T cell repertoires in COVID-19. Overall study context: Sources were T cells, B-cell-depleted T cells, or PBMCs; the material itself was cDNA or gDNA.

This rearrangement joins TRBV30 to TRBJ2-3, with 7 bases matching TRBD1. Sequencing input: peripheral blood. The receptor comes from a man over 45 with COVID-19, enrolled during active disease. CDR3 sequence: CAWNRGQTDTQYF. CDR3 in DNA: TGTGCCTGGAATAGGGGGCAAACAGATACGCAGTATTTT.